These 17 T cell receptor beta chains came from one sample sequenced in a study of blood T cell repertoires in COVID-19. Using immunoSEQ multiplex PCR, the repertoire was profiled, and TCRdb retains in-frame clones only, with some absent. Of some 300,000 clones in the sample, 89% were seen once. Sequencing was carried out using PBMCs or T cells enriched from blood (not recorded which). Receptors were obtained from a woman between 35 and 50 years old who had recovered from COVID-19.

This clone was detected once. J is TRBJ2-7 and V is TRBV11-2, with a weak D call TRBD1 (6 bases). In germline, CDR1 is SGHAT, CDR2 FQNNGV. This CDR3 has 12 amino acids. V lost 3 bases and J lost 3, with 6 bases in between. The CDR3 loop is CASSLDSYEQYF. DNA for the CDR3: TGTGCCAGCAGCTTGGACAGCTACGAGCAGTACTTC.

This rearrangement joins TRBV5-6 to TRBJ1-2; D is uncertain. CDR1 is SGHDT, CDR2 YYEEEE, per germline. The CDR3 covers 13 residues. The germline V and J ends were trimmed by 4 bases and 3 bases, with 10 bases remaining between them. The CDR3 coding sequence is TGTGCCAGCAGCCCCGGGGAGGACTATGGCTACACCTTC. It codes for CASSPGEDYGYTF.

The chain employs TRBV20-1 and TRBJ2-1; the match to TRBD1 covers 10 bases. Germline CDR1 is DFQATT and CDR2 is SNEGSKA (reference sequence). This CDR3 spans 15 amino acids. After removal of 6 bases from V and 10 bases from J, the junction contained 15 bases not matched to a gene. The CDR3 sequence is CSASKRGQGPVEQFF. The DNA of the CDR3 is TGCAGTGCCAGTAAGAGGGGACAGGGGCCTGTGGAGCAGTTCTTC.

The CDR3 bases are TGTGCCAGCAGCTTAGAACTGGCCCCGGGTGAGCAGTTCTTC. Its protein is CASSLELAPGEQFF. The rearrangement joins TRBV11-1 to TRBJ2-1, with D hard to call. Trimming pared 1 base from V and 9 bases from J, leaving 13 bases between. CDR1 SGHAT and CDR2 FQDESV come from the germline V gene (reference sequence). CDR3 length: 14 residues.

The gene calls are TRBV5-1 and TRBJ2-2, with 7 bases that match TRBD2. Per the germline V gene, CDR1 is SGHRS and CDR2 is YFSETQ. V gave up 4 bases and J gave up 4 bases; unmatched junction bases: 10. The length of the CDR3 is 16 residues. The CDR3 is CASSMGGVAATGELFF. The CDR3 DNA reads as TGCGCCAGCAGCATGGGAGGGGTAGCGGCCACCGGGGAGCTGTTTTTT. Together with reference TRBV5-1 and TRBJ2-2, the CDR3 gives the full variable domain: KAGVTQTPRYLIKTRGQQVTLSCSPISGHRSVSWYQQTPGQGLQFLFEYFSETQRNKGNFPGRFSGRQFSNSRSEMNVSTLELGDSALYLCASSMGGVAATGELFFGEGSRLTVL.

The chain has TRBV5-1 and TRBJ2-3; 8 bases align to TRBD2. Unmatched junction bases numbered 6, after V lost 0 bases and J lost 3 bases. This CDR3 has 16 residues. Looked up from germline, CDR1 is SGHRS and CDR2 is YFSETQ. The CDR3 protein is CASSLVPAGVTDTQYF. The CDR3 DNA sequence: TGCGCCAGCAGCTTGGTTCCAGCGGGAGTGACAGATACGCAGTATTTT.

This rearrangement joins TRBV5-4 to TRBJ1-1; weak D call: TRBD1 (6 bases). The germline V gene encodes CDR1 SGHNT and CDR2 YYREEE (reference sequence). This CDR3 is built from 14 residues. Trimming pared 3 bases from V and 3 bases from J, leaving 12 bases between. The CDR3 nucleotides read TGTGCCAGCAGCTCCGAGACAGGCCACACTGAAGCTTTCTTT. Its translation is CASSSETGHTEAFF.

This chain uses TRBV7-9 with TRBJ2-7; the D gene is possibly TRBD2 (8 bases). Germline V gene sequence: CDR1 SEHNR, CDR2 FQNEAQ (reference sequence). V was pared by 0 bases and J by 5 bases, with 11 bases between. This CDR3 has 14 amino acids. This chain's CDR3 is CASSLAGRGHEQYF. The CDR3 nucleotides are TGTGCCAGCAGCTTAGCCGGGAGGGGGCACGAGCAGTACTTC.

J is TRBJ2-5 and V is TRBV11-2; D gene ambiguous. Germline CDR1 reads SGHAT; CDR2 reads FQNNGV. Trimming stripped 3 bases from V and 5 bases from J, with 10 bases between. The CDR3 extends over 13 amino acids. The CDR3 loop is CASSFASPETQYF. The CDR3 bases are TGTGCCAGCAGCTTTGCTAGTCCGGAGACCCAGTACTTC.

The chain combines TRBV5-1 with TRBJ1-1, with 12 bases lining up with TRBD1. V dropped 2 bases and J dropped 0; count of bases not matched to a gene: 8. The CDR3 loop spans 18 amino acids. Per germline, CDR1 SGHRS and CDR2 YFSETQ. The CDR3 loop reads CASSFSGQGAVVNTEAFF. Written as DNA, the CDR3 is TGCGCCAGCAGCTTCTCGGGACAGGGGGCCGTTGTGAACACTGAAGCTTTCTTT.

This clone was counted a few times. CDR3 coding DNA: TGTGCCAGCAGTTTAGCCCCCCCACGGGAGACCCAGTACTTC. Residues: CASSLAPPRETQYF. The chain couples TRBV27 to TRBJ2-5; D is undetermined. Per germline, CDR1 MNHEY and CDR2 SMNVEV (reference sequence). V lost 2 bases and J 5 bases, leaving 12 bases between the germline ends. The CDR3 has 14 residues.

V gene TRBV27 combines with J gene TRBJ2-5; D may be TRBD1 (6 bases). Germline CDR1 and CDR2: MNHEY and SMNVEV (reference sequence). Trimming left V 7 bases short and J 7 bases short, with 13 bases between. This CDR3 region has 12 residues. This CDR3 is CASKQGPGTQYF. The CDR3 coding sequence is TGTGCCAGCAAACAGGGCCCGGGGACCCAGTACTTC.

V is TRBV5-1 and J is TRBJ2-2, with 9 positions matching TRBD2. This CDR3 has 14 amino acids. V shed 6 bases, J shed 8 bases, and the junction held 8 bases outside the gene matches. Germline V gives CDR1 SGHRS, CDR2 YFSETQ. The CDR3 nucleotides read TGCGCCAGCAAGGCTAGCGGGATTCGGGGGGAGCTGTTTTTT. Translated: CASKASGIRGELFF.

The chain couples TRBV5-4 to TRBJ1-1, with 12 bases fitting TRBD1. The CDR3 runs to 16 residues. CDR1 and CDR2 (germline): SGHNT, YYREEE (reference sequence). V gave up 4 bases and J gave up 4 bases; unmatched junction bases: 8. For the CDR3, the DNA is TGTGCCAGCAGCCCATGGAAGGGACAGGGGGCCACTGAAGCTTTCTTT. It encodes CASSPWKGQGATEAFF. The complete variable domain, with remaining parts taken from reference TRBV5-4 and TRBJ1-1, reads ETGVTQSPTHLIKTRGQQVTLRCSSQSGHNTVSWYQQALGQGPQFIFQYYREEENGRGNFPPRFSGLQFPNYSSELNVNALELDDSALYLCASSPWKGQGATEAFFGQGTRLTVV.

V is TRBV6-5 and J is TRBJ1-2; unclear D gene. This CDR3 region has 15 residues. V gave up 2 bases and J gave up 6 bases, with 16 bases separating them. Germline V CDR1 and CDR2: MNHEY, SVGAGI. The CDR3 reads CASSYVGPRFHGYTF. The CDR3 nucleotides are TGTGCCAGCAGTTACGTTGGGCCCCGATTTCATGGCTACACCTTC.

Only one count was recorded for this clone. The chain uses TRBV19 and TRBJ2-7; TRBD1 agrees at 9 bases. CDR3 size: 16 residues. After removal of 3 bases from V and 3 bases from J, the junction contained 9 bases not matched to a gene. Germline values: CDR1 LNHDA, CDR2 SQIVND (reference sequence). The CDR3 DNA sequence: TGTGCCAGTAGTATTTCCGGGACAGGGTCCGGCTACGAGCAGTACTTC. Amino acid sequence: CASSISGTGSGYEQYF.

The CDR3 region has the DNA TGTGCCAGCAGCAAAGTAAGGAGACAGGGACGAAACACCATATATTTT. It encodes CASSKVRRQGRNTIYF. The chain is built from TRBV21-1 and TRBJ1-3; the table's D call of TRBD1 was not tested on the DNA. TRBV21-1 is a documented pseudogene. The CDR3 runs to 16 residues.